These T cell receptor beta chains were read from a single sample in a study of T cells in Graves' hyperthyroidism and ophthalmopathy. TCRdb ran MiXCR on the multiplex PCR reads and lists one entry per CDR3 protein. This sample has 700,000 or so distinct CDR3 sequences; around 17% occur once, and the top ten carry around 8.1%. Material: blood. The receptors shown here come from a man between 18 and 35 years old with Graves' hyperthyroidism. Both conserved end residues are part of each CDR3. D genes are given only for firm matches. For some rows the clone size is stated as once, few or many, or as a class when expanded; others skip it.

TRBJ1-4 - TRBV7-2 15 few CASSTLLGPNEKLFF TGTGCCAGCAGCACCTTACTGGGGCCGAATGAAAAACTGTTTTTT
TRBJ2-3 TRBD2 TRBV7-9 18 few CASTFLAGGPMGTDTQYF TGTGCCAGCACCTTCCTAGCGGGAGGGCCTATGGGCACAGATACGCAGTATTTT
TRBJ2-1 - TRBV3-1 15 few CASSQSGAHYNEQFF TGTGCCAGCAGCCAATCAGGGGCTCACTACAATGAGCAGTTCTTC
TRBJ2-1 TRBD1 TRBV19 17 - CASSISWTGGMYNEQFF TGTGCCAGTAGTATATCCTGGACAGGGGGTATGTACAATGAGCAGTTCTTC
TRBJ2-2 TRBD1 TRBV4-3 18 - CASSQDLLGTGATGELFF TGCGCCAGCAGCCAAGATCTCCTGGGGACAGGAGCCACCGGGGAGCTGTTTTTT
TRBJ2-2 - TRBV19 14 - CASRLGSDTGELFF TGTGCCAGTCGTTTAGGGTCTGACACCGGGGAGCTGTTTTTT
TRBJ2-2 TRBD2 TRBV7-3 17 - CASSELAGGPDTGELFF TGTGCCAGCAGCGAGCTAGCGGGAGGGCCGGACACCGGGGAGCTGTTTTTT
TRBJ2-7 TRBD2 TRBV10-3 18 many CAISELKTGLAGGDEQYF TGTGCCATCAGTGAGCTGAAAACGGGACTAGCGGGAGGTGACGAGCAGTACTTC
TRBJ2-2 - TRBV19 15 once CASSTTGANTGELFF TGTGCCAGTAGTACCACGGGAGCGAACACCGGGGAGCTGTTTTTT
TRBJ1-1 - TRBV6-2/TRBV6-3 15 many CASSYLGGVNTEAFF TGTGCCAGCAGTTACCTTGGAGGTGTGAACACTGAAGCTTTCTTT
TRBJ1-5 - TRBV6-1 14 - CASGGEGFVQPQHF TGTGCCAGCGGGGGGGAGGGCTTTGTACAGCCCCAGCATTTT
TRBJ2-1 - TRBV12-3/TRBV12-4 15 many CASSSGTASSNEQFF TGTGCCAGCAGCTCCGGGACGGCCTCGAGCAATGAGCAGTTCTTC
TRBJ2-1 TRBD2 TRBV28 16 many CASKRLAGVSYNEQFF TGTGCCAGCAAAAGACTAGCGGGAGTTTCCTACAATGAGCAGTTCTTC
TRBJ2-2 - TRBV3-1 14 few CASSQGGETGELFF TGTGCCAGCAGCCAAGGAGGGGAGACCGGGGAGCTGTTTTTT
TRBJ1-1 - TRBV7-9 16 many CASSASQGLVDTEAFF TGTGCCAGCAGCGCATCACAGGGCTTGGTGGACACTGAAGCTTTCTTT
TRBJ2-5 - TRBV6-1 14 many CASSEGGSGETQYF TGTGCCAGCAGTGAAGGCGGGTCCGGAGAGACCCAGTACTTC
TRBJ2-5 TRBD2 TRBV9 16 few CASSVSLLAGVETQYF TGTGCCAGCAGCGTCTCATTACTAGCGGGAGTGGAGACCCAGTACTTC
TRBJ1-1 TRBD1 TRBV29-1 14 few CSVEGDRVGTEAFF TGCAGCGTTGAAGGGGACAGGGTGGGGACTGAAGCTTTCTTT
TRBJ1-5 TRBD1 TRBV18 16 few CASSPQGARSNQPQHF TGTGCCAGCTCACCGCAGGGGGCTCGGAGCAATCAGCCCCAGCATTTT
TRBJ2-7 TRBD1 TRBV29-1 15 - CSVESNRDRAREQYF TGCAGCGTTGAAAGCAACCGGGACAGGGCACGCGAGCAGTACTTC
TRBJ2-1 - TRBV28 12 many CASSFMGNEQFF TGTGCCAGCAGTTTTATGGGCAATGAGCAGTTCTTC
TRBJ2-1 - TRBV9 17 few CASSVGGAGLGRDEQFF TGTGCCAGCAGCGTAGGAGGGGCAGGACTGGGAAGGGATGAGCAGTTCTTC
TRBJ2-7 TRBD2 TRBV7-6 16 many CASSLDGTIGIYEQYF TGTGCCAGCAGCTTAGACGGGACTATCGGGATCTACGAGCAGTACTTC
TRBJ2-2 - TRBV12-5 13 - CASGFPPDGELFF TGTGCTAGTGGTTTCCCCCCGGACGGGGAGCTGTTTTTT
TRBJ2-7 TRBD2 TRBV20-1 15 many CSASLGGLALYEQYF TGCAGTGCTAGCCTAGGGGGACTAGCCCTATACGAGCAGTACTTC
TRBJ1-2 - TRBV6-2/TRBV6-3 13 - CASSYSRYYGYTF TGTGCCAGCAGTTACTCGAGATACTATGGCTACACCTTC
TRBJ1-2 - TRBV6-1 13 - CASSRISTGGYTF TGTGCCAGCAGCCGTATATCAACAGGCGGCTACACCTTC
TRBJ2-5 TRBD1 TRBV27 14 few CASKGQGAWETQYF TGTGCCAGCAAAGGACAGGGGGCGTGGGAGACCCAGTACTTC
TRBJ1-1 - TRBV28 12 many CASETRLHEAFF TGTGCCAGCGAGACTCGACTGCATGAAGCTTTCTTT
TRBJ2-3 - TRBV28 13 many CASRQPGADTQYF TGTGCCAGCAGGCAACCGGGAGCAGATACGCAGTATTTT
TRBJ2-2 TRBD1 TRBV6-1 16 few CASSDAATGGTGELFF TGTGCCAGCAGTGATGCTGCGACAGGGGGCACCGGGGAGCTGTTTTTT
TRBJ2-5 TRBD1 TRBV19 15 few CASSRGTVWGETQYF TGTGCCAGTAGTAGGGGGACAGTCTGGGGAGAGACCCAGTACTTC
TRBJ2-3 - TRBV9 22 few CASSVELCEAWEHGSDTDTQYF TGTGCCAGCAGCGTAGAACTATGTGAGGCTTGGGAGCACGGATCCGACACAGATACGCAGTATTTT
TRBJ2-1 TRBD1 TRBV20-1 11 - CSAKGQIEQFF TGCAGTGCTAAGGGACAGATTGAGCAGTTCTTC
TRBJ1-5 - TRBV19 15 few CASSPGDHSNQPQHF TGTGCCAGTAGCCCAGGAGATCATAGCAATCAGCCCCAGCATTTT
TRBJ2-7 - TRBV29-1 11 - CSGQGAYEQYF TGCAGTGGGCAAGGAGCCTACGAGCAGTACTTC
TRBJ2-1 - TRBV28 16 many CASSVVGGSSYNEQFF TGTGCCAGCAGTGTGGTCGGAGGGAGCTCCTACAATGAGCAGTTCTTC
TRBJ2-6 - TRBV12-3/TRBV12-4 17 - CASSLALGGSGANVLTF TGTGCCAGCAGTTTAGCCTTGGGAGGATCTGGGGCCAACGTCCTGACTTTC
TRBJ2-7 - TRBV10-3 16 many CAISESVGWGSYEQYF TGTGCCATCAGTGAGTCTGTCGGGTGGGGCTCCTACGAGCAGTACTTC
TRBJ1-2 - TRBV12-3/TRBV12-4 13 many CASSLRTVYGYTF TGTGCCAGCAGTTTAAGGACAGTCTATGGCTACACCTTC
TRBJ1-1 - TRBV5-6 16 few CASSLAGRGAHTEAFF TGTGCCAGCAGCTTGGCCGGTAGGGGGGCTCACACTGAAGCTTTCTTT
TRBJ1-2 TRBD1 TRBV7-2 17 many CASSPGQGALGRYGYTF TGTGCCAGCAGCCCCGGACAGGGGGCTCTAGGTCGCTATGGCTACACCTTC
TRBJ2-5 - TRBV30 14 few CAWSDTGFQETQYF TGTGCCTGGAGTGATACGGGGTTCCAAGAGACCCAGTACTTC
TRBJ1-3 - TRBV7-2 14 - CASRRKANGNTIYF TGTGCCAGCAGAAGAAAAGCCAACGGAAACACCATATATTTT
TRBJ2-7 TRBD1 TRBV7-9 13 - CASSLPRGREQYF TGTGCCAGCAGCTTACCCAGGGGGCGTGAGCAGTACTTC
TRBJ2-1 TRBD2 TRBV5-1 16 - CASSPGASGRANEQFF TGCGCCAGCAGCCCGGGGGCTAGCGGGAGGGCGAATGAGCAGTTCTTC
TRBJ2-3 TRBD2 TRBV27 15 many CASSSPGLAQDTQYF TGTGCCAGCAGTTCCCCGGGACTAGCACAAGATACGCAGTATTTT
TRBJ2-3 TRBD2 TRBV5-1 16 - CASSGSLLAGTDTQYF TGCGCCAGCAGCGGTTCCCTACTAGCGGGTACAGATACGCAGTATTTT
TRBJ2-1 TRBD2 TRBV20-1 14 - CSAPPWEGWNEQFF TGCAGTGCCCCCCCTTGGGAGGGCTGGAATGAGCAGTTCTTC
TRBJ2-1 - TRBV27 15 few CASTHRGSPNNEQFF TGTGCCAGCACCCACAGAGGTTCGCCTAACAATGAGCAGTTCTTC
TRBJ1-2 - TRBV18 16 many CASSPRTGGTNYGYTF TGTGCCAGCTCACCACGAACAGGTGGAACTAACTATGGCTACACCTTC